Below, one T cell receptor (beta chain) is given with its context. Libraries were prepared by immunoSEQ multiplex PCR; TCRdb keeps only in-frame clonotypes and omits some of them. Here the sample spans 250,000 or so clones, about 80% being singletons. These data come from a study of blood T cell repertoires in COVID-19. Germline loops: CDR1 LNHDA, CDR2 SQIVND (reference sequence). V lost 1 base, J lost 7 bases, and 13 bases lay in between. The CDR3 sequence is 14 residues long. This receptor was identified in a man in his sixties who had recovered from COVID-19. This rearrangement joins TRBV19 to TRBJ1-2; D is uncertain. The sample consisted of PBMCs or T cells enriched from blood (not recorded which). The CDR3 spells CASSIGGGDGGYTF. DNA of the CDR3: TGTGCCAGTAGTATAGGCGGCGGAGACGGTGGCTACACCTTC. The whole variable domain, remainder taken from reference TRBV19 and TRBJ1-2, is DGGITQSPKYLFRKEGQNVTLSCEQNLNHDAMYWYRQDPGQGLRLIYYSQIVNDFQKGDIAEGYSVSREKKESFPLTVTSAQKNPTAFYLCASSIGGGDGGYTFGSGTRLTVV.